This T cell receptor (beta chain) was identified in a study of cytomegalovirus exposure and HLA in healthy donors. 60 Vbeta and 13 Jbeta primers were used in PCR. The method was immunoSEQ multiplex PCR; TCRdb's version includes in-frame clones alone and lacks a portion of them. This table holds 160,000 or so clones, approximately 70% found once. This clone was seen a handful of times. The CDR3 loop spans 14 amino acids. Germline values: CDR1 LNHDA, CDR2 SQIVND (reference sequence). With 4 bases clipped from V and 8 bases from J, the junction kept 4 bases outside the gene matches. The clonotype was recovered from a man aged 18 to 30 in good health and CMV-seropositive. The sequenced sample consisted of PBMCs. The rearrangement joins TRBV19 to TRBJ1-4; 10 nucleotides line up with TRBD1. The CDR3, as DNA: TGTGCCAGTAGTACCGGGACAGGGGACGAAAAACTGTTTTTT. This translates into CASSTGTGDEKLFF.